This section outlines one TCR beta chain sequence together with its context. What it binds is unknown. These data are taken from a study of graft-versus-host responses after intestinal transplantation. Generated by immunoSEQ multiplex PCR, the TCRdb table keeps only in-frame clones and is missing some. Of 78,000 or so clones detected, around 87% appear once; the ten largest clones hold about 8%. The V gene's germline CDR1 is PRHDT and CDR2 FYEKMQ (reference sequence). The CDR3 covers 14 residues. With V trimmed by 3 bases and J by 5 bases, 5 bases remained unmatched. The TCR comes from a human donor who was the organ donor for an intestinal transplant. V usage is TRBV13 and J usage is TRBJ2-5; TRBD2 matches at 8 bases. The sample here was unstimulated CD8+ T cells sorted from spleen or lymph node cells, taken before transplant. The CDR3 loop reads CASSFSGARETQYF. The DNA of the CDR3 is TGTGCCAGCAGCTTTAGCGGGGCGAGGGAGACCCAGTACTTC. The full variable domain, rest sourced from reference TRBV13 and TRBJ2-5, is AAGVIQSPRHLIKEKRETATLKCYPIPRHDTVYWYQQGPGQDPQFLISFYEKMQSDKGSIPDRFSAQQFSDYHSELNMSSLELGDSALYFCASSFSGARETQYFGPGTRLLVL.